Listed below are T cell receptor beta chains from one sample, sequenced in a study of T cell responses to AZD1222 COVID-19 vaccine. Assay: immunoSEQ multiplex PCR; the TCRdb copy retains only in-frame clones and omits some. The sample contains about 140,000 clones, around 84% of which appear only once. The sequenced sample was peripheral blood, obtained 28 days after the second AZD1222 dose. Receptors were obtained from an adult who received the AZD1222 COVID-19 vaccine. The CDR3 runs from the conserved cysteine through the conserved F or W. Each record gives: V gene, clone size, D gene, J gene, CDR3 DNA, CDR3 protein. A D gene is named only where the DNA matches it firmly. The size of a clone is reported for some rows only, either as once, few or many, or as a class for expanded clones.

>TRBV27|.|TRBD2|TRBJ2-7
TGTGCCAGCAGTGTGACTAGCGGGAGTTTCTACGAGCAGTACTTC
CASSVTSGSFYEQYF
>TRBV5-1|.|TRBD1|TRBJ1-1
TGCGCCAGCAACCAGGGGGCTGGGGACACTGAAGCTTTCTTT
CASNQGAGDTEAFF
>TRBV5-4|.|.|TRBJ1-1
TGTGCCAGCAGCCTCTCGGGACGCGAAGCTTTCTTT
CASSLSGREAFF
>TRBV14|.|.|TRBJ2-1
TGTGCCAGCAGCCAAGGGGTTCAGCCCTACAATGAGCAGTTCTTC
CASSQGVQPYNEQFF
>TRBV10-2|.|.|TRBJ1-3
TGCGCCAGCAGTGGAGGGGGAGGCACCATATATTTT
CASSGGGGTIYF
>TRBV6-5|.|.|TRBJ1-2
TGTGCCAGCAGATACCTACAGGGCTTAAACTATGGCTACACCTTC
CASRYLQGLNYGYTF
>TRBV7-8|few|.|TRBJ1-5
TGTGCCAGCAGCTTAGACAGGGGCAATCAGCCCCAGCATTTT
CASSLDRGNQPQHF
>TRBV7-9|.|.|TRBJ1-3
TGTGCCAGCAGCTCCCCCGGGGTTGCTGGAAACACCATATATTTT
CASSSPGVAGNTIYF
>TRBV20-1|.|.|TRBJ1-1
TGCAGTGCCATGGGACAAAGGGATCCTTTCTTT
CSAMGQRDPFF
>TRBV3-1/TRBV3-2|.|.|TRBJ1-5
TGTGCCAGCAGCCAAGGCGTGGGGAGCAATCAGCCCCAGCATTTT
CASSQGVGSNQPQHF
>TRBV10-3|.|.|TRBJ2-7
TGTGCCACCCAGGACGGTCCCTACGAGCAGTACTTC
CATQDGPYEQYF
>TRBV7-9|.|.|TRBJ2-2
TGTGCCAGAGTAGCGCGGAACACCGGGGAGCTGTTTTTT
CARVARNTGELFF
>TRBV7-9|.|.|TRBJ1-1
TGTGCCAGCAGCTCGGGACGGTCCCCCACTGAAGCTTTCTTT
CASSSGRSPTEAFF
>TRBV19|.|.|TRBJ1-5
TGTGCCAGTAGTATAGAGACAGGTGATCAGCCCCAGCATTTT
CASSIETGDQPQHF
>TRBV12-3/TRBV12-4|.|TRBD1|TRBJ2-7
TGTGCCAGCAGCCCGACAGGGGACGAGCAGTACTTC
CASSPTGDEQYF
>TRBV6-5|.|.|TRBJ1-2
TGTGCCAGCAGTTACTCTCAGGGAAGGTATGGCTACACCTTC
CASSYSQGRYGYTF
>TRBV7-2|.|TRBD1|TRBJ1-2
TGTGCCAGCAGCTTAGACAGGGGGCCTGGCTACACCTTC
CASSLDRGPGYTF
>TRBV12-3/TRBV12-4|.|.|TRBJ1-2
TGTGCCAGCAGCCCGTGGGCCCGTGGCTACACCTTC
CASSPWARGYTF
>TRBV19|once|.|TRBJ2-1
TGTGCCAGTAGTACCCCCCTAGGGTGGAATGAGCAGTTCTTC
CASSTPLGWNEQFF
>TRBV6-5|.|.|TRBJ1-5
TGTGCCAGCAGCCAAATGGGGGATCAGCCCCAGCATTTT
CASSQMGDQPQHF
>TRBV5-1|.|.|TRBJ1-4
TGCGCCAGCAGCTTGGTTCCCGGTAGGGATGAAAAACTGTTTTTT
CASSLVPGRDEKLFF
>TRBV1|.|.|TRBJ1-4
TGCACCAGCCCCGCGAGGAATACAGCAACTAATGAAAAACTGTTTTTT
CTSPARNTATNEKLFF
>TRBV7-9|.|.|TRBJ1-1
TGTGCCAGCAGCTTAGACCCCAACACTGAAGCTTTCTTT
CASSLDPNTEAFF
>TRBV19|.|.|TRBJ1-4
TGTGCCAGTAGGGAAAGGGTGAGTAATGAAAAACTGTTTTTT
CASRERVSNEKLFF
>TRBV7-9|.|.|TRBJ2-1
TGTGCCAGCGCCTATGATGGGGGACGCAATGAGCAGTTCTTC
CASAYDGGRNEQFF
>TRBV9|.|.|TRBJ2-2
TGTGCCAGCAGCGCGTCGGTTTTCACCGGGGAGCTGTTTTTT
CASSASVFTGELFF
>TRBV5-1|.|TRBD2|TRBJ2-3
TGCGCCAGCAGCTTGGCTAGCGGGCCCACAGATACGCAGTATTTT
CASSLASGPTDTQYF
>TRBV20-1|.|.|TRBJ1-1
TGCAGTGAGGGCGGGGACACTGAAGCTTTCTTT
CSEGGDTEAFF
>TRBV7-9|.|.|TRBJ2-3
TGTGCCAGCAGCTTAGCGAGAACGAGGTTTTTAGATACGCAGTATTTT
CASSLARTRFLDTQYF
>TRBV6-5|.|TRBD1|TRBJ1-1
TGTGCCAGCAGTTACGGTTGGCAGGGGGCAACTGAAGCTTTCTTT
CASSYGWQGATEAFF
>TRBV30|.|TRBD2|TRBJ2-1
TGTGCCTGGAGTCCAACTAGCGGGGGGCCCAATGAGCAGTTCTTC
CAWSPTSGGPNEQFF
>TRBV5-6|.|TRBD1|TRBJ1-2
TGTGCCAGCAGCCGACACTTAGACAGGGCCGCCACTTATGGCTACACCTTC
CASSRHLDRAATYGYTF
>TRBV19|.|TRBD1|TRBJ1-4
TGTGCCAGTAACGAGGGGGCCATCTCAAAACTGTTTTTT
CASNEGAISKLFF
>TRBV6-6|.|.|TRBJ1-5
TGTGCCAGCATCGGCGGGAAAGGAAACAATCAGCCCCAGCATTTT
CASIGGKGNNQPQHF
>TRBV10-2|.|TRBD2|TRBJ2-3
TGCGCCACCTTAGCGGGAGCTAATACGCAGTATTTT
CATLAGANTQYF
>TRBV19|.|.|TRBJ1-2
TGTGCCAGTGGGGGGATTCACTATGGCTACACCTTC
CASGGIHYGYTF